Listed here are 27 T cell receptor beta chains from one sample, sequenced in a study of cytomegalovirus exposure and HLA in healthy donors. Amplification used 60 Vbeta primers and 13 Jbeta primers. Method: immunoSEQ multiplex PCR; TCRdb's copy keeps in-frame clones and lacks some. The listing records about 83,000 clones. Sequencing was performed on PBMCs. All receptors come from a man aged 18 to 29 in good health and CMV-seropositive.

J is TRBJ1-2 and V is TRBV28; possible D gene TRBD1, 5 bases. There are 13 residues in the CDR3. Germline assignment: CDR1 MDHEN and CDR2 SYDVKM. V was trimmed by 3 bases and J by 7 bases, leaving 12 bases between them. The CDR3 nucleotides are TGTGCCAGCAGTTTGGGGCCGCTTTTTGGCTACACCTTC. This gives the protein CASSLGPLFGYTF.

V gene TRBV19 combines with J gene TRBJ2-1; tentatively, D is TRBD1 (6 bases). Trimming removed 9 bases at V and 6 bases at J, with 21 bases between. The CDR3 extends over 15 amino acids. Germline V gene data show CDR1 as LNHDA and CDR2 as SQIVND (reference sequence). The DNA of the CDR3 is TGTGCCAGCACTTTCCGGACAGAGCGCATCAATGAGCAGTTCTTC. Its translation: CASTFRTERINEQFF.

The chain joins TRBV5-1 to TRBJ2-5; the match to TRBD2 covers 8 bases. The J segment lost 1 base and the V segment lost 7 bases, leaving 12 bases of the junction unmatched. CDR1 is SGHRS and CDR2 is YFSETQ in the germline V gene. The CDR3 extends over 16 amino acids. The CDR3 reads CASFGGAGDFQETQYF. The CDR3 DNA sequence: TGCGCCAGCTTTGGAGGAGCGGGGGACTTCCAAGAGACCCAGTACTTC.

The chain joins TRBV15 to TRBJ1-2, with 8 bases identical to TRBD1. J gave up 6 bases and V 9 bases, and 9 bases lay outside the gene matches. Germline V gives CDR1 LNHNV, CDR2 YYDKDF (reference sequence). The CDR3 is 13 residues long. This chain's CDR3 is CATTSRQGHGYTF. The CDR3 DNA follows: TGTGCCACTACCTCTCGACAGGGGCATGGCTACACCTTC.

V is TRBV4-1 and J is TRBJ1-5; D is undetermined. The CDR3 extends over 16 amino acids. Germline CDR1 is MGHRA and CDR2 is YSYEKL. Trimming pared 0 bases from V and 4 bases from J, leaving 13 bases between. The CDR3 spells CASSQDPPAGNQPQHF. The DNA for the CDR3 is TGCGCCAGCAGCCAAGATCCCCCCGCGGGGAATCAGCCCCAGCATTTT.

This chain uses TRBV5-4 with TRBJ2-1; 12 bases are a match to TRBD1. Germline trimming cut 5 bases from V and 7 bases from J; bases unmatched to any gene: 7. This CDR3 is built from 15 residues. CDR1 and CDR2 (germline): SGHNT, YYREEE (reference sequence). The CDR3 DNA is TGTGCCAGCAGTCAAGGGACAGGGGGCAAGAATGAGCAGTTCTTC. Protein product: CASSQGTGGKNEQFF.

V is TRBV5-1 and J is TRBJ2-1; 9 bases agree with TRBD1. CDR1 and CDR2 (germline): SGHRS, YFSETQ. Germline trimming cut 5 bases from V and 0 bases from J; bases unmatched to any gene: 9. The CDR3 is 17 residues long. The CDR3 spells CASRKLQGAGSYNEQFF. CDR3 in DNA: TGCGCCAGCAGGAAATTACAGGGGGCGGGCTCCTACAATGAGCAGTTCTTC. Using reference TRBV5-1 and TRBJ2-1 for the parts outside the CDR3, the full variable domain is KAGVTQTPRYLIKTRGQQVTLSCSPISGHRSVSWYQQTPGQGLQFLFEYFSETQRNKGNFPGRFSGRQFSNSRSEMNVSTLELGDSALYLCASRKLQGAGSYNEQFFGPGTRLTVL.

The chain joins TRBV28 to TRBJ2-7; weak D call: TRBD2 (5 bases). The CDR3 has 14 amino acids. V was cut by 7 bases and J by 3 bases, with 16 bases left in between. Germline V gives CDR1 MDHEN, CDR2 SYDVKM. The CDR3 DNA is TGTGCCAGCAAGGGAGAGGGAGTGTACTACGAGCAGTACTTC. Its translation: CASKGEGVYYEQYF.

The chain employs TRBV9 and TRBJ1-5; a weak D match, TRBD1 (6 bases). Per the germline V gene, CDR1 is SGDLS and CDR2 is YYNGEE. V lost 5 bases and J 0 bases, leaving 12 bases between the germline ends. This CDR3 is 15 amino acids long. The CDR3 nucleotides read TGTGCCAGCAGTCCGGACAGAAATAGCAATCAGCCCCAGCATTTT. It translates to CASSPDRNSNQPQHF.

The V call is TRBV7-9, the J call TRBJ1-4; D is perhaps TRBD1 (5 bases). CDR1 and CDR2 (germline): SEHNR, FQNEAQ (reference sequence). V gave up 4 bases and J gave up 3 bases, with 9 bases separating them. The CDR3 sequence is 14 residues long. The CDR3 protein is CASSSGGANEKLFF. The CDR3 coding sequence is TGTGCCAGCAGCTCGGGAGGGGCTAATGAAAAACTGTTTTTT.

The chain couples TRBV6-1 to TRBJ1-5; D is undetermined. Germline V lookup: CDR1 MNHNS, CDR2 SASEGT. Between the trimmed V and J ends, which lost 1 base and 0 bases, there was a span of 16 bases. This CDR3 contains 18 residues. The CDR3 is CASSEVVTAFYSNQPQHF. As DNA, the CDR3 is TGTGCCAGCAGTGAAGTAGTGACTGCTTTTTATAGCAATCAGCCCCAGCATTTT.

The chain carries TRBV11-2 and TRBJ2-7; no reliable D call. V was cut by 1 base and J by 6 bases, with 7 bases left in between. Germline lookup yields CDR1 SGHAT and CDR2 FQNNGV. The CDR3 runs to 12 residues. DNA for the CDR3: TGTGCCAGCAGCTTAGTAGTATCCGAGCAGTACTTC. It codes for CASSLVVSEQYF. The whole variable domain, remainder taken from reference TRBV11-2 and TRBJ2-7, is EAGVAQSPRYKIIEKRQSVAFWCNPISGHATLYWYQQILGQGPKLLIQFQNNGVVDDSQLPKDRFSAERLKGVDSTLKIQPAKLEDSAVYLCASSLVVSEQYFGPGTRLTVT.

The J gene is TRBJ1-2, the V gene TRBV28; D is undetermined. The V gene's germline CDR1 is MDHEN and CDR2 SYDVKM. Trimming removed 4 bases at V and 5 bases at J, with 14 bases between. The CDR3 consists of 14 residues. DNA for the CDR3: TGTGCCAGCAGTTCACCACAACAGTATTATGGCTACACCTTC. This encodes CASSSPQQYYGYTF.

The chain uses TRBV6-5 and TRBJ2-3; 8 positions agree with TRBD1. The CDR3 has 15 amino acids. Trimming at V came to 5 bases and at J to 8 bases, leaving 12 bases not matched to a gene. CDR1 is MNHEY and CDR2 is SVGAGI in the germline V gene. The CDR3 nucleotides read TGTGCCAGCAGTCGACAGGGGTTGCAGTGGGTTACGCAGTATTTT. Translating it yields CASSRQGLQWVTQYF.

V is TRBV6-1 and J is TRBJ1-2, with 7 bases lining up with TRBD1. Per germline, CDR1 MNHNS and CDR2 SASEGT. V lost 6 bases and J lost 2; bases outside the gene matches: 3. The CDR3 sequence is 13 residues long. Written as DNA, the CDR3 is TGTGCCAGCAGCCGGGACAGAAACTATGGCTACACCTTC. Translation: CASSRDRNYGYTF.

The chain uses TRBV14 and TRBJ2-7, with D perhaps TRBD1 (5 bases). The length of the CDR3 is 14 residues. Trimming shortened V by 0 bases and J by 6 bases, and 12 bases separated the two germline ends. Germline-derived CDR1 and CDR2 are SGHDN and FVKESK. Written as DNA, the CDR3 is TGTGCCAGCAGCCAAGACAGGGCTCTCCCCGAGCAGTACTTC. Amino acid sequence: CASSQDRALPEQYF. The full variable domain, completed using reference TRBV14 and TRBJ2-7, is EAGVTQFPSHSVIEKGQTVTLRCDPISGHDNLYWYRRVMGKEIKFLLHFVKESKQDESGMPNNRFLAERTGGTYSTLKVQPAELEDSGVYFCASSQDRALPEQYFGPGTRLTVT.

The CDR3 sequence is CASSPPWTVLGRNTEAFF. CDR3 in DNA: TGTGCCAGCAGCCCACCGTGGACGGTTCTTGGGAGGAACACTGAAGCTTTCTTT. The chain uses TRBV28 and TRBJ1-1; D is undetermined. The CDR3 totals 18 residues. Trimming removed 6 bases from V and 1 base from J, with 24 bases in between. From germline, CDR1 is MDHEN and CDR2 SYDVKM.

CDR3 DNA: TGTGCCAGCAAGTCAATAGGGGTGACCGGGGAGCTGTTTTTT. Protein sequence: CASKSIGVTGELFF. V is TRBV2 and J is TRBJ2-2; D is perhaps TRBD1 (5 bases). Germline V CDR1 and CDR2: SNHLY, FYNNEI. Trimming stripped 7 bases from V and 5 bases from J, with 14 bases between. The CDR3 loop spans 14 amino acids.

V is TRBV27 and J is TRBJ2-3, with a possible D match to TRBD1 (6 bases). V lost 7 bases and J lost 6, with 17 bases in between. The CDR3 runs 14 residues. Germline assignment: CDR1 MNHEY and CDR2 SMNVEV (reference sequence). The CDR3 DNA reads TGTGCCAGCAACAGGGTGGGCATCAAGGATACGCAGTATTTT. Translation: CASNRVGIKDTQYF.

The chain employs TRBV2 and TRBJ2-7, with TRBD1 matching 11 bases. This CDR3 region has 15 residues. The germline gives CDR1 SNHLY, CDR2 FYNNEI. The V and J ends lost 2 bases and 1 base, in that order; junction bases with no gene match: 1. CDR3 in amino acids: CASSEWDRGSYEQYF. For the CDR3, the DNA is TGTGCCAGCAGTGAATGGGACAGGGGGTCCTACGAGCAGTACTTC.

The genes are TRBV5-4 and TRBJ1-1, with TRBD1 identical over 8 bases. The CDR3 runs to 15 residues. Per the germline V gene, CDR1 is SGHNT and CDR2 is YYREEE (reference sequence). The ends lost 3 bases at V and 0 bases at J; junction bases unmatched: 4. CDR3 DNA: TGTGCCAGCAGCTCAAGACAGGGGATGAACACTGAAGCTTTCTTT. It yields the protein CASSSRQGMNTEAFF.

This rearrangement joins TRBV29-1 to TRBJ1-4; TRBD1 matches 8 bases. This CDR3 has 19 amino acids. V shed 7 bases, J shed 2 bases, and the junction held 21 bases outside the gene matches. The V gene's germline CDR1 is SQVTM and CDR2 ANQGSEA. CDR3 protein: CSAPLPYRGSNSTNEKLFF. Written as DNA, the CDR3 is TGCAGCGCCCCCCTGCCGTACAGGGGGAGTAATTCGACTAATGAAAAACTGTTTTTT.

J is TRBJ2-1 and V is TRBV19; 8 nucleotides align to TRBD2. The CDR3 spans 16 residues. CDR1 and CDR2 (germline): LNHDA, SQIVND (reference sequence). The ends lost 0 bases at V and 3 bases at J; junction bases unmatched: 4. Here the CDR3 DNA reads TGTGCCAGTAGTATAGAGGACGGGGGGGGCTACAATGAGCAGTTCTTC. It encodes CASSIEDGGGYNEQFF.

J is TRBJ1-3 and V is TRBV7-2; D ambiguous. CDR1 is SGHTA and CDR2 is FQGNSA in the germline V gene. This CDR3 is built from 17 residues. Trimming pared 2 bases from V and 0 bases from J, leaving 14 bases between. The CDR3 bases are TGTGCCAGCAGCTTAATCGGTCCTCCTTTCTCTGGAAACACCATATATTTT. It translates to CASSLIGPPFSGNTIYF.

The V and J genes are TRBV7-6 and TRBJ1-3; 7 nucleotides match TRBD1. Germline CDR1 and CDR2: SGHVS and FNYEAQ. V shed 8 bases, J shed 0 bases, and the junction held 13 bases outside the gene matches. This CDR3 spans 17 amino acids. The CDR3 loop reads CASGARDRLSSGNTIYF. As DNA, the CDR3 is TGTGCCAGCGGGGCTCGGGACAGATTGAGCTCTGGAAACACCATATATTTT.

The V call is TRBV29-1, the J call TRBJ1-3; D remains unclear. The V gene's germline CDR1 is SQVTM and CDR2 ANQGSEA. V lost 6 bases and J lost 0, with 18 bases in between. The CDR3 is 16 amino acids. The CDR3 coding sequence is TGCAGCGTGAGGGCCCCGACAAACCCCTCTGGAAACACCATATATTTT. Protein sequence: CSVRAPTNPSGNTIYF.

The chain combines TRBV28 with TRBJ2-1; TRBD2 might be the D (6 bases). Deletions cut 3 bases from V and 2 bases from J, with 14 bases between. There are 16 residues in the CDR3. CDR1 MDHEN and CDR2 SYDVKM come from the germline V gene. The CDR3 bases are TGTGCCAGCAGTTTGGGGGAGACGGGAGCCTACAATGAGCAGTTCTTC. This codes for CASSLGETGAYNEQFF.